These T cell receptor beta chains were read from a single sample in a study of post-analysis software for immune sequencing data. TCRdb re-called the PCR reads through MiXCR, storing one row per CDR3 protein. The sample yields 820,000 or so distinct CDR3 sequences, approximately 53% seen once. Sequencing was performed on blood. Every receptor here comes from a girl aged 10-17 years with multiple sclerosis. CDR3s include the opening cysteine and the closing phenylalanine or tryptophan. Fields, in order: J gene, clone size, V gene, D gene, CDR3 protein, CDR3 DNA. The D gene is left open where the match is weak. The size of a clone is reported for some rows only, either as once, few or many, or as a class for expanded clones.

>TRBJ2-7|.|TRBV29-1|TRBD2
CSVGILAGGDEQYF
TGCAGCGTTGGAATACTAGCGGGAGGGGACGAGCAGTACTTC
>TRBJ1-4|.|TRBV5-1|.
CASSLEGRNEKLFF
TGCGCCAGCAGCTTGGAAGGAAGGAATGAAAAACTGTTTTTT
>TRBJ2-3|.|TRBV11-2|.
CASSSYFVGQRKDTQYF
TGTGCCAGCAGCTCTTACTTCGTGGGTCAGAGAAAAGATACGCAGTATTTT
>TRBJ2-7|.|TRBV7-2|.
CASSFIGQTYEQYF
TGTGCCAGCAGCTTTATAGGACAGACCTACGAGCAGTACTTC
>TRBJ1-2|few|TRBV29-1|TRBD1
CSVGKAGQATNYGYTF
TGCAGCGTTGGGAAGGCGGGACAGGCTACTAACTATGGCTACACCTTC
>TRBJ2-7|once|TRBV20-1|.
CSARDLSSREAQYF
TGCAGTGCTAGAGATCTTAGTAGCCGAGAGGCCCAGTACTTC
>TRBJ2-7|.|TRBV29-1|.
CSVGEWSEQYF
TGCAGCGTTGGGGAGTGGTCCGAGCAGTACTTC
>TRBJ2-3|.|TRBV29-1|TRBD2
CSSLGTSGGVTQYF
TGCAGCTCGCTAGGGACTAGCGGGGGAGTAACGCAGTATTTT
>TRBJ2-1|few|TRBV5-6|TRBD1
CASSLWVGTGYNEQFF
TGTGCCAGCAGCTTATGGGTAGGGACAGGGTACAATGAGCAGTTCTTC
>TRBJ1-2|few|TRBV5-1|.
CASSFAGAVGYTF
TGCGCCAGCAGCTTCGCAGGGGCGGTAGGCTACACCTTC
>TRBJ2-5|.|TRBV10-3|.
CAIRGSIQETQYF
TGTGCCATCAGGGGCAGTATACAAGAGACCCAGTACTTC
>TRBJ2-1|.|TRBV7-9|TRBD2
CASSFTSVRNEQFF
TGTGCCAGCAGCTTCACTAGCGTCCGGAATGAGCAGTTCTTC
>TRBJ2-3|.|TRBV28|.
CASSLGGAKISTDTQYF
TGTGCCAGCAGCTTGGGAGGTGCAAAAATCAGCACAGATACGCAGTATTTT
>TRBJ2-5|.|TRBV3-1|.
CASRYYYQETQYF
TGTGCCAGCAGGTATTACTACCAAGAGACCCAGTACTTC
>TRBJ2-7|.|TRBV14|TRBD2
CASSPLTSGSYSYNEQYF
TGTGCCAGCAGCCCGCTCACTAGCGGGAGTTACTCCTACAATGAGCAGTACTTC
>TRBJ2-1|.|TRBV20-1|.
CSAAGGPVYNEQFF
TGCAGTGCTGCTGGAGGGCCAGTCTACAATGAGCAGTTCTTC
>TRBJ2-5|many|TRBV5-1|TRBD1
CASSPGTGQETQYF
TGTGCCAGCAGCCCGGGGACAGGGCAAGAGACCCAGTACTTC
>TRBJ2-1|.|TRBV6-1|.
CASSSPGSGPSVWSEQFF
TGTGCCAGCAGCTCCCCCGGGAGCGGGCCCAGCGTATGGTCCGAGCAGTTCTTC
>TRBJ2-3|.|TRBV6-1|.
CASSELGGSDTQYF
TGTGCCAGCAGTGAACTTGGGGGTTCGGATACGCAGTATTTT
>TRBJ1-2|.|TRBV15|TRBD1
CATSSPSLRDSGRHYGYTF
TGTGCCACCAGCAGCCCATCCTTGAGGGACAGTGGACGCCACTATGGCTACACCTTC
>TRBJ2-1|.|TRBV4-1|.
CASSQWQGPLNEQFF
TGCGCCAGCAGCCAATGGCAGGGGCCACTCAATGAGCAGTTCTTC
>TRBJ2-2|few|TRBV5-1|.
CASSFLEGAGGELFF
TGCGCCAGCAGCTTTTTAGAAGGGGCCGGCGGGGAGCTGTTTTTT
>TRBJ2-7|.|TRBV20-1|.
CSARDQLGRPDYEQYF
TGCAGTGCTAGAGATCAGTTGGGACGTCCTGACTACGAGCAGTACTTC
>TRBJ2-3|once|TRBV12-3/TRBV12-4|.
CASSFSHSTDTQYF
TGTGCCTCCAGTTTCAGCCATAGCACAGATACGCAGTATTTT
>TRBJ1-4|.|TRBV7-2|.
CASSLAGPTTNEKLFF
TGTGCCAGCAGCTTAGCTGGACCGACAACTAATGAAAAACTGTTTTTT
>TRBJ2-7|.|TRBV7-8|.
CASSLQHTYEQYF
TGTGCCAGCAGCTTACAGCATACCTACGAGCAGTACTTC
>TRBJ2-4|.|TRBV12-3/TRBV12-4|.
CASSSQGNIEEQYF
TGTGCCAGCAGTTCTCAGGGTAATATCGAGGAGCAGTACTTC
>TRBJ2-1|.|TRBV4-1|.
CASSQAPRGSTSYNEQFF
TGCGCCAGCAGCCAAGCCCCTCGGGGTAGCACGTCCTACAATGAGCAGTTCTTC
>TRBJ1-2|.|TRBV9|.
CASSVGSGYTF
TGTGCCAGCAGCGTAGGGTCTGGCTACACCTTC
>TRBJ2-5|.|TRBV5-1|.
CASSLEPTGIKETQYF
TGCGCCAGCAGCTTGGAACCGACCGGGATAAAAGAGACCCAGTACTTC
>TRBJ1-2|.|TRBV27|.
CASSPSGGLVYGYTF
TGTGCCAGCAGTCCCTCCGGGGGACTTGTCTATGGCTACACCTTC
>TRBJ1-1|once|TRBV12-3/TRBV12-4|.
CASSLGGAGNTEAFF
TGTGCCAGCAGTTTAGGGGGAGCTGGTAACACTGAAGCTTTCTTT
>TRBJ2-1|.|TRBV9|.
CASSGAANEQFF
TGTGCCAGCAGCGGGGCAGCGAATGAGCAGTTCTTC
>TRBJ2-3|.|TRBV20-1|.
CSARDPYSTDTQYF
TGCAGTGCTAGGGATCCGTATAGCACAGATACGCAGTATTTT
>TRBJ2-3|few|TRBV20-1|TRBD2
CSASIAGGLSDTQYF
TGCAGTGCTAGCATAGCGGGAGGGTTGTCAGATACGCAGTATTTT
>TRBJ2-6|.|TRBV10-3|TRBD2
CAIRGAGSGANVLTF
TGTGCCATCAGAGGAGCGGGATCTGGGGCCAACGTCCTGACTTTC